The next 14 T cell receptor beta chains were all read from a single sample in a study of early T cells in non-severe SARS-CoV-2 infection. TCRdb re-called the 5' RACE reads through MiXCR, storing one row per CDR3 protein. This sample yields about 34,000 distinct CDR3 sequences, of which 5% to 6.5% are seen a single time; roughly 7.1% belongs to the top ten. The sample consisted of whole blood. These receptors originate from an adult who was a healthcare worker with PCR-confirmed SARS-CoV-2 infection or an uninfected control (not recorded which).

Ten or more counts support this clonotype. The chain uses TRBV20-1 and TRBJ2-3; D not resolved. V was trimmed by 0 bases and J by 0 bases, leaving 4 bases between them. This CDR3 is built from 13 residues. The germline V gene has CDR1 DFQATT and CDR2 SNEGSKA (reference sequence). This CDR3 reads CSARDRSTDTQYF. CDR3 sequence (DNA): TGCAGTGCTAGAGATCGTAGCACAGATACGCAGTATTTT.

This clonotype was counted ten times or more. The V gene is TRBV5-4, the J gene TRBJ2-7; D unclear. CDR3 length: 15 residues. V was clipped by 0 bases and J by 0 bases, with 10 bases between them. CDR1 SGHNT and CDR2 YYREEE come from the germline V gene (reference sequence). The CDR3 is CASSLGGFSSYEQYF. The CDR3 DNA reads as TGTGCCAGCAGCTTGGGCGGCTTCAGCTCCTACGAGCAGTACTTC.

This clonotype was found many times. The rearrangement joins TRBV20-1 to TRBJ2-5; a possible D gene is TRBD1 (5 bases). With 2 bases removed from V and 9 bases from J, the gap between germline ends came to 16 bases. Germline assignment: CDR1 DFQATT and CDR2 SNEGSKA (reference sequence). This CDR3 spans 13 amino acids. The CDR3 region is CSARLDGQGAQYF. DNA of the CDR3: TGCAGTGCTAGACTGGACGGCCAAGGGGCCCAGTACTTC.

This clonotype showed up many times. V usage is TRBV7-2 and J usage is TRBJ1-6; D possibly corresponds to TRBD1 (5 bases). Trimming cost V 1 base and J 5 bases, with 12 bases left between them. This CDR3 is 16 amino acids long. The germline V gene encodes CDR1 SGHTA and CDR2 FQGNSA. The CDR3 protein is CASSLEGTLNNSPLHF. DNA for the CDR3: TGTGCCAGCAGCTTAGAAGGGACCTTGAATAATTCACCCCTCCACTTT.

This clonotype was found a few times. The chain carries TRBV6-5 and TRBJ1-2; D is perhaps TRBD1 (5 bases). The CDR3 runs to 15 residues. V lost 6 bases to trimming and J lost 8 bases, with 22 bases between them. Per the germline V gene, CDR1 is MNHEY and CDR2 is SVGAGI. In nucleotides, the CDR3 is TGTGCCAGCAGCCCCTCCCGGGGACCAACTGGGGGCTACACCTTC. Translated, it gives CASSPSRGPTGGYTF.

In this sample, this clonotype turned up a few times. In DNA form, the CDR3 reads TGCGCCAGCAGTGTGGTAGCGGGGGGAGTCGATACGCAGTATTTT. It encodes CASSVVAGGVDTQYF. The rearrangement links TRBV10-2 to TRBJ2-3, with 10 positions matching TRBD2. Germline V gene data show CDR1 as WSHSY and CDR2 as SAAADI. The length of the CDR3 is 15 residues. V lost 4 bases, J lost 6 bases, and 7 bases stayed unmatched.

V usage is TRBV5-1 and J usage is TRBJ2-1; D is unclear. CDR1 SGHRS and CDR2 YFSETQ come from the germline V gene. The CDR3 is 15 amino acids. Trimming stripped 1 base from V and 3 bases from J, with 11 bases between. The CDR3 spells CASSLWSGFYNEQFF. CDR3 coding DNA: TGCGCCAGCAGCTTGTGGTCAGGTTTCTACAATGAGCAGTTCTTC.

This chain uses TRBV30 with TRBJ2-3; D is unresolved. The length of the CDR3 is 12 residues. V was pared by 3 bases and J by 6 bases, with 10 bases between. CDR1 GTSNPN and CDR2 SVGIG come from the germline V gene (reference sequence). Written as DNA, the CDR3 is TGTGCCTGGAGCCCCTTGAGGGATACGCAGTATTTT. Translation: CAWSPLRDTQYF.

At least ten counts were recorded for this clonotype. CDR3 residues: CASSQDLVVGTVLYEQYF. The CDR3 DNA sequence: TGCGCCAGCAGCCAAGATTTGGTAGTGGGGACAGTACTCTACGAGCAGTACTTC. The chain employs TRBV4-3 and TRBJ2-7, with 7 nucleotides matching TRBD1. This CDR3 has 18 residues. V gave up 0 bases and J gave up 3 bases; unmatched junction bases: 14. CDR1 and CDR2 (germline): LGHNA, YSLEER.

Note on this clonotype: A read error may be the cause here, since a much bigger clone is one base away. The chain couples TRBV7-2 to TRBJ1-1; D might be TRBD1 (6 bases). The CDR3 sequence is 12 residues long. The V end lost 5 bases, the J end lost 6 bases, and 10 bases lay between the germline ends. Germline values: CDR1 SGHTA, CDR2 FQGNSA. The CDR3 protein is CASSNRVAEAFF. The CDR3 DNA reads TGTGCCAGCAGCAACAGGGTGGCTGAAGCTTTCTTT.

This clonotype was detected many times. The V gene is TRBV4-3, the J gene TRBJ1-4, with D possibly matching TRBD1 (5 bases). Germline loops: CDR1 LGHNA, CDR2 YSLEER. This CDR3 is built from 16 residues. The ends were cut back, 2 bases at V and 0 bases at J, with 10 bases in the middle. The CDR3 loop is CASSQFWDSTNEKLFF. The CDR3 DNA sequence: TGCGCCAGCAGCCAATTTTGGGACTCAACTAATGAAAAACTGTTTTTT.

The J gene is TRBJ1-2, the V gene TRBV2; no firm D call. The germline V and J ends were trimmed by 6 bases and 6 bases, with 5 bases remaining between them. The germline CDR1 and CDR2 sequences are SNHLY and FYNNEI. The CDR3 loop spans 10 amino acids. The CDR3 sequence is CASRGDGYTF. In DNA, the CDR3 is TGTGCCAGCAGGGGCGATGGCTACACCTTC.

As concerns this clonotype: One end of the junction does not line up with germline, which may come from a read error. This chain joins TRBV28 and TRBJ1-1, with D perhaps matching TRBD1 (5 bases). Germline V lookup: CDR1 MDHEN, CDR2 SYDVKM. The CDR3 has 11 amino acids. This CDR3 reads CASHTGARQVF. In DNA, the CDR3 is TGTGCCAGTCATACAGGCGCGCGACAAGTCTTT.

This clonotype was recorded at least ten times. This chain uses TRBV12-3 or TRBV12-4 with TRBJ2-5; D is uncertain. Trimming removed 2 bases at V and 2 bases at J, with 6 bases between. The CDR3 length is 13 residues. CDR3 in amino acids: CASSLNEQETQYF. The DNA for the CDR3 is TGTGCCAGCAGTTTAAATGAGCAAGAGACCCAGTACTTC.